The following is a T cell receptor (beta chain) sequence with its context. Other DNA sequences in this specimen translate into the identical CDR3. PCR primers comprised 60 Vbeta and 13 Jbeta primers. Using immunoSEQ multiplex PCR, the repertoire was profiled, and TCRdb retains in-frame clones only, with some absent. The table has 120,000 to 150,000 clones, nearly 90% seen once. These data belong to a study of cytomegalovirus exposure and HLA in healthy donors. The sequenced sample consisted of PBMCs. The clonotype comes from a woman aged 40 to 50 in good health and CMV-seronegative.

The CDR3 nucleotides are TGTGCCAGCAGCTCCGGGGACTATGGCTACACCTTC. Amino acids: CASSSGDYGYTF. The rearrangement links TRBV7-9 to TRBJ1-2, with D hard to call. The CDR3 length is 12 residues. V was cut by 4 bases and J by 3 bases, with 6 bases left in between. Germline V gene sequence: CDR1 SEHNR, CDR2 FQNEAQ (reference sequence). The entire variable domain, with the rest obtained from reference TRBV7-9 and TRBJ1-2, is as follows: DTGVSQNPRHKITKRGQNVTFRCDPISEHNRLYWYRQTLGQGPEFLTYFQNEAQLEKSRLLSDRFSAERPKGSFSTLEIQRTEQGDSAMYLCASSSGDYGYTFGSGTRLTVV.